Below are 32 T cell receptor beta chains sequenced from a single sample in a study of identical twins. TCRdb analysed the 5' RACE reads with MiXCR anew, one entry per CDR3 protein. The table has 200,000 to 300,000 distinct CDR3 sequences, around 7% seen once. The sample was also reused in another study, on yellow fever vaccine responses in identical twins.

The specimen was memory (CD45RO+) T cells sorted from blood. Receptors originate from a woman under 30 in good health.

This clonotype has a handful of counts. This sequence joins TRBV7-2 and TRBJ2-5; D may match TRBD1 or TRBD2 (5 bases each). This CDR3 region has 15 residues. Germline CDR1 is SGHTA and CDR2 is FQGNSA. Trimming took 1 base from V and 5 from J, leaving 14 bases between them. The CDR3 sequence: CASSLDRTGWETQYF. In DNA form, the CDR3 reads TGTGCCAGCAGCTTAGACAGGACGGGGTGGGAGACCCAGTACTTC. Using reference TRBV7-2 and TRBJ2-5 for the parts outside the CDR3, the full variable domain is GAGVSQSPSNKVTEKGKDVELRCDPISGHTALYWYRQSLGQGLEFLIYFQGNSAPDKSGLPSDRFSAERTGGSVSTLTIQRTQQEDSAVYLCASSLDRTGWETQYFGPGTRLLVL.

In this sample, this clonotype turned up a few times. The J gene is TRBJ1-1, the V gene TRBV6-1; no reliable D call. Germline V lookup: CDR1 MNHNS, CDR2 SASEGT. The ends were cut back, 6 bases at V and 5 bases at J, with 16 bases in the middle. The CDR3 covers 14 residues. CDR3 nucleotides: TGTGCCAGCAGCAGGACTACGGGCTCGACTGAAGCTTTCTTT. Its translation is CASSRTTGSTEAFF.

V usage is TRBV11-1 and J usage is TRBJ2-1, with TRBD2 matching 12 bases. The germline gives CDR1 SGHAT, CDR2 FQDESV (reference sequence). The length of the CDR3 is 19 residues. The trim removed 1 base at V and 0 bases at J, leaving 7 bases unmatched. The CDR3 protein is CASSLGLAGGRSSYNEQFF. CDR3 in DNA: TGTGCCAGCAGCTTAGGGCTAGCGGGGGGGAGAAGCTCCTACAATGAGCAGTTCTTC.

This clonotype was recorded a few times. This chain links TRBV27 with TRBJ2-2; 10 nucleotides line up with TRBD1. From germline, CDR1 is MNHEY and CDR2 SMNVEV (reference sequence). The CDR3 is 15 residues long. The junction had 6 bases not matched to a gene; V was cut back by 6 bases and J by 5 bases. The CDR3 DNA sequence: TGTGCCAGCAGACCCGGGACAGGGGTAACCGGGGAGCTGTTTTTT. This gives the protein CASRPGTGVTGELFF.

This clonotype was counted only a few times. The gene calls are TRBV20-1 and TRBJ2-1, with D perhaps TRBD2 (7 bases). The CDR3 consists of 16 residues. V dropped 6 bases and J dropped 9 bases, with 27 bases sitting between them. Germline CDR1 and CDR2: DFQATT and SNEGSKA (reference sequence). In nucleotides, the CDR3 is TGCAGTGCCGAGGGGGGACTATCGGCGGGCAGGAGTGAGCAGTTCTTC. It specifies CSAEGGLSAGRSEQFF.

This clonotype was detected only a few times. This chain links TRBV20-1 with TRBJ2-1; D may be TRBD2 (6 bases). This CDR3 comprises 13 residues. Trimming removed 2 bases at V and 15 bases at J, with 20 bases between. The germline V gene has CDR1 DFQATT and CDR2 SNEGSKA (reference sequence). CDR3 in amino acids: CSARPPDGTGGFF. As DNA, the CDR3 is TGCAGTGCTAGACCCCCTGACGGGACTGGGGGGTTCTTC.

This chain links TRBV5-1 with TRBJ1-1; no clear D. Between the trimmed V and J ends, which lost 0 bases and 0 bases, there was a span of 9 bases. The CDR3 length is 15 residues. The germline V gene has CDR1 SGHRS and CDR2 YFSETQ. CDR3 sequence (DNA): TGCGCCAGCAGCTTGGCCTGGCTGATGAACACTGAAGCTTTCTTT. Its protein is CASSLAWLMNTEAFF.

This clonotype was detected a few times. The DNA of the CDR3 is TGTGCCAGCAGCTTAGACAGGGCAGAGACCCAGTACTTC. Protein sequence: CASSLDRAETQYF. The chain recombines TRBV13 with TRBJ2-5; weak D call: TRBD1 (6 bases). Germline V gene lookup returns CDR1 PRHDT and CDR2 FYEKMQ (reference sequence). The CDR3 loop spans 13 amino acids. Trimming shortened V by 1 base and J by 4 bases, and 7 bases separated the two germline ends.

This clonotype has a handful of counts. The chain is built from TRBV10-3 and TRBJ2-3; D ambiguous. Germline V CDR1 and CDR2: ENHRY, SYGVKD. The V and J ends lost 2 bases and 0 bases respectively, with 9 bases between them. The CDR3 is 15 amino acids. The CDR3 here is CAISETWRSTDTQYF. CDR3 coding DNA: TGTGCCATCAGTGAGACTTGGAGAAGCACAGATACGCAGTATTTT.

The table lists this clonotype with a few counts. This sequence joins TRBV20-1 and TRBJ1-2, with D maybe TRBD1 (5 bases). The CDR3 loop spans 14 amino acids. Trimming removed 0 bases at V and 7 bases at J, with 15 bases between. Per germline, CDR1 DFQATT and CDR2 SNEGSKA (reference sequence). This CDR3 reads CSARDQLFGTGYTF. Here the CDR3 DNA reads TGCAGTGCTAGAGATCAGTTATTTGGGACTGGCTACACCTTC.

This clonotype was found many times. The gene calls are TRBV2 and TRBJ2-1; 10 bases fit TRBD2. The CDR3 loop spans 14 amino acids. V dropped 8 bases and J dropped 4; count of bases not matched to a gene: 5. Germline V gene lookup returns CDR1 SNHLY and CDR2 FYNNEI. CDR3 in amino acids: CASYKREGYNEQFF. Written as DNA, the CDR3 is TGTGCCAGCTATAAGCGGGAGGGTTACAATGAGCAGTTCTTC.

The gene calls are TRBV7-6 and TRBJ1-6; perhaps TRBD1 as D (5 bases). Germline V lookup: CDR1 SGHVS, CDR2 FNYEAQ. The V end was cut by 3 bases, the J end by 8 bases, with 14 bases between. The CDR3 consists of 15 residues. As DNA, the CDR3 is TGTGCCAGCAGCTTCGGCTGGGGGGTGGATTCACCCCTCCACTTT. This encodes CASSFGWGVDSPLHF.

The genes are TRBV12-3 or TRBV12-4 and TRBJ2-4; a possible D gene is TRBD2 (7 bases). Trimming shortened V by 1 base and J by 7 bases, and 8 bases separated the two germline ends. This CDR3 has 13 residues. CDR3 sequence (DNA): TGTGCCAGCAGTTTAGAGGGGGGGAACATTCAGTACTTC. This codes for CASSLEGGNIQYF.

The chain joins TRBV10-3 to TRBJ2-2, with 7 bases matching TRBD1. With V trimmed by 11 bases and J by 7 bases, 7 bases remained unmatched. Germline assignment: CDR1 ENHRY and CDR2 SYGVKD. The CDR3 has 12 amino acids. CDR3 region: CADKGAGGELFF. The CDR3 DNA reads TGTGCCGATAAGGGGGCAGGCGGGGAGCTGTTTTTT.

The chain carries TRBV15 and TRBJ2-1; 9 bases map to TRBD2. Germline assignment: CDR1 LNHNV and CDR2 YYDKDF (reference sequence). Trimming took 5 bases from V and 6 from J; bases not matched to a gene: 8. The CDR3 has 15 residues. CDR3 bases: TGTGCCACCAGCTTACGGACTAGCGTGAGCAATGAGCAGTTCTTC. It specifies CATSLRTSVSNEQFF.

This clonotype appeared many times. The rearrangement links TRBV5-1 to TRBJ2-1, with 7 bases fitting TRBD2. This CDR3 region has 16 residues. The trim removed 0 bases at V and 0 bases at J, leaving 3 bases unmatched. CDR1 is SGHRS and CDR2 is YFSETQ in the germline V gene. This CDR3 reads CASSLVLASSYNEQFF. CDR3 sequence (DNA): TGCGCCAGCAGCTTGGTACTAGCGAGCTCCTACAATGAGCAGTTCTTC.

This clonotype was detected many times. V is TRBV28 and J is TRBJ2-7, with D possibly being TRBD1 or TRBD2 (5 bases each). Germline CDR1 MDHEN, CDR2 SYDVKM. The CDR3 spans 14 residues. Trimming left V 5 bases short and J 3 bases short, with 14 bases between. CDR3 nucleotide sequence: TGTGCCAGCAGTCATAGGGACCGATACTACGAGCAGTACGTC. Amino acids: CASSHRDRYYEQYV.

CDR3 nucleotide sequence: TGCAGTGCTAGAGATCCGCAGCAAGCTAATGAAAAACTGTTTTTT. It specifies CSARDPQQANEKLFF. The chain couples TRBV20-1 to TRBJ1-4; no firm D call. CDR3 length: 15 residues. Trimming took 0 bases from V and 3 from J, leaving 11 bases between them. Germline V gene sequence: CDR1 DFQATT, CDR2 SNEGSKA (reference sequence).

This clonotype was seen repeatedly, ten times or more. The gene calls are TRBV15 and TRBJ2-5, with 8 bases that match TRBD2. Germline-derived CDR1 and CDR2 are LNHNV and YYDKDF (reference sequence). Trimming at V came to 1 base and at J to 3 bases, leaving 4 bases not matched to a gene. The CDR3 consists of 15 residues. CDR3 in amino acids: CATSRGGGHKETQYF. Here the CDR3 DNA reads TGTGCCACCAGCAGAGGCGGGGGGCATAAAGAGACCCAGTACTTC.

This clonotype was detected many times. The chain uses TRBV7-8 and TRBJ1-5, with TRBD1 as a possible D gene (6 bases). V was cut by 6 bases and J by 5 bases, with 14 bases left in between. Germline V gene data show CDR1 as SGHVS and CDR2 as FQNEAQ. The length of the CDR3 is 14 residues. The CDR3 loop reads CASRKGGLDQPQHF. The CDR3 DNA reads as TGTGCCAGCAGAAAGGGGGGGTTGGATCAGCCCCAGCATTTT.

V gene TRBV5-4 combines with J gene TRBJ1-2; no clear D. Germline V gives CDR1 SGHNT, CDR2 YYREEE (reference sequence). The V gene lost 2 bases and the J gene lost 2 bases, with 10 bases spanning the gap. CDR3 length equals 14 residues. CDR3: CASSLDGFNYGYTF. The CDR3 DNA reads as TGTGCCAGCAGCTTAGATGGGTTCAACTATGGCTACACCTTC.

Many counts were recorded for this clonotype. The rearrangement uses TRBV7-8 and TRBJ2-2; tentative D call: TRBD2 (6 bases). This CDR3 region has 17 residues. Germline-derived CDR1 and CDR2 are SGHVS and FQNEAQ. The V end lost 5 bases, the J end lost 0 bases, and 16 bases lay between the germline ends. DNA for the CDR3: TGTGCCAGCAGCCCATTCGGGGGAACGGCGAACACCGGGGAGCTGTTTTTT. Encoded protein: CASSPFGGTANTGELFF.

This rearrangement joins TRBV10-3 to TRBJ2-3, with no clear D. CDR1 is ENHRY and CDR2 is SYGVKD in the germline V gene. V was cut by 8 bases and J by 0 bases, with 12 bases left in between. This CDR3 region has 14 residues. CDR3 sequence: CAIGKQPSTDTQYF. CDR3 sequence (DNA): TGTGCCATCGGAAAGCAGCCAAGCACAGATACGCAGTATTTT.

This clonotype was recorded many times. This chain joins TRBV15 and TRBJ2-1, with D perhaps TRBD1 (6 bases). V dropped 3 bases and J dropped 7 bases, with 16 bases sitting between them. The CDR3 is 15 amino acids. Looked up from germline, CDR1 is LNHNV and CDR2 is YYDKDF (reference sequence). As DNA, the CDR3 is TGTGCCACCAGCAGTGGCAGGGGACAAGTAAATGAGCAGTTCTTC. Protein sequence: CATSSGRGQVNEQFF.

This clonotype was seen at least ten times. The chain uses TRBV7-6 and TRBJ2-7; TRBD2 matches 8 bases. After removal of 5 bases from V and 2 bases from J, the junction contained 20 bases not matched to a gene. CDR1 SGHVS and CDR2 FNYEAQ come from the germline V gene. The CDR3 has 19 residues. The CDR3 nucleotides are TGTGCCAGCAGCCCCCCTCGCGCCAACCGGACTAGCCGTACCTACGAGCAGTACTTC. Residues: CASSPPRANRTSRTYEQYF.

This clonotype was picked up many times. The chain couples TRBV28 to TRBJ2-1; weak D call: TRBD2 (5 bases). Germline CDR1 and CDR2: MDHEN and SYDVKM. Trimming cost V 7 bases and J 8 bases, with 15 bases left between them. CDR3 size: 13 residues. The CDR3 reads CASTLFRGYEQFF. The CDR3 bases are TGTGCCAGCACCTTGTTTCGGGGTTATGAGCAGTTCTTC.

Only a few counts were recorded for this clonotype. V usage is TRBV20-1 and J usage is TRBJ1-1; a possible D gene is TRBD1 (5 bases). This CDR3 is 14 amino acids long. V was pared by 4 bases and J by 4 bases, with 16 bases between. CDR1 is DFQATT and CDR2 is SNEGSKA in the germline V gene (reference sequence). CDR3 sequence (DNA): TGCAGTGCTAAATCGGGGGGGTCGACCACTGAAGCTTTCTTT. As protein: CSAKSGGSTTEAFF.

The sample holds many counts of this clonotype. The chain employs TRBV12-3 or TRBV12-4 and TRBJ2-1, with unresolved D. V was pared by 3 bases and J by 0 bases, with 12 bases between. This CDR3 spans 16 amino acids. The CDR3 sequence is CASSLVMALSYNEQFF. CDR3 coding DNA: TGTGCCAGCAGTTTGGTTATGGCCCTCTCCTACAATGAGCAGTTCTTC.

This clonotype was seen many times. This rearrangement joins TRBV24-1 to TRBJ2-1, with D maybe TRBD1 (6 bases). V lost 3 bases, J lost 2 bases, and 16 bases lay in between. The CDR3 spans 17 residues. The germline CDR1 and CDR2 sequences are KGHDR and SFDVKD. The CDR3 bases are TGTGCCACCAGTGATGTTAACAGGGAAAGAACCTACAATGAGCAGTTCTTC. Protein sequence: CATSDVNRERTYNEQFF.

Comments on this clonotype: Given a much more abundant clone one base away, this may be a read error. The J gene is TRBJ2-7, the V gene TRBV5-6; the D gene is possibly TRBD2 (5 bases). Germline V gives CDR1 SGHDT, CDR2 YYEEEE. The CDR3 consists of 13 residues. CDR3 protein: CPSSLERGNEQYF. CDR3 nucleotides: TGTCCCAGCAGCTTGGAAAGAGGGAATGAGCAGTACTTC.

J is TRBJ1-6 and V is TRBV9, with TRBD1 matching over 9 bases. The V segment lost 0 bases and the J segment 7 bases; nucleotides outside the gene matches: 2. The CDR3 sequence is 15 residues long. Germline values: CDR1 SGDLS, CDR2 YYNGEE. CDR3 sequence: CASSVGDRDNSPLHF. The CDR3 DNA reads TGTGCCAGCAGCGTAGGGGACAGGGACAATTCACCCCTCCACTTT.

V usage is TRBV4-1 and J usage is TRBJ1-3; tentatively, D is TRBD1 (5 bases). V was trimmed by 4 bases and J by 2 bases, leaving 12 bases between them. The CDR3 is made up of 15 amino acids. Germline values: CDR1 MGHRA, CDR2 YSYEKL. The CDR3 sequence: CASSPTQGPGNTIYF. CDR3 DNA: TGCGCCAGCAGCCCTACTCAGGGCCCTGGAAACACCATATATTTT.